This T cell receptor beta chain was observed in a study of control samples from healthy donors and cancer patients. The CDR3 is 14 amino acids. Germline loops: CDR1 SGDLS, CDR2 YYNGEE. Trimming removed 2 bases at V and 2 bases at J, with 10 bases between. This clone showed up just a few times. TCRdb keeps only in-frame clones here, not all; method: immunoSEQ multiplex PCR. Of about 19,000 clones in the sample, around 84% are singletons; the top ten hold under 35%. J is TRBJ2-5 and V is TRBV9; D is perhaps TRBD1 (5 bases). Sequencing input: PBMCs. This TCR derives from an elderly man with head and neck cancer. Here the CDR3 reads CASSVGAVQETQYF. In nucleotides, the CDR3 is TGTGCCAGCAGCGTTGGGGCAGTTCAAGAGACCCAGTACTTC.